This T cell receptor beta chain was sequenced during a study of cytomegalovirus exposure and HLA in healthy donors. Germline lookup yields CDR1 ENHRY and CDR2 SYGVKD. The V gene end was trimmed by 10 bases and the J gene end by 3 bases; junction bases not matched to a gene: 10. CDR3 length equals 14 residues. Use of 60 Vbeta and 13 Jbeta primers characterized the PCR. Assay: immunoSEQ multiplex PCR; the TCRdb copy retains only in-frame clones and omits some. The table records about 91,000 clones, roughly 67% of them present only once. The rearrangement joins TRBV10-3 to TRBJ1-1; 8 bases are a match to TRBD1. Sample: PBMCs. This clonotype was sampled from a human donor in good health. In DNA, the CDR3 is TGTGCCACCGGCACCAGGGGGCATGACACTGAAGCTTTCTTT. Protein sequence: CATGTRGHDTEAFF.